The 23 T cell receptor beta chains presented below share a single source sample, sequenced in a study of blood T cell repertoires in COVID-19. Clones were read by immunoSEQ multiplex PCR, and TCRdb kept only the in-frame ones, dropping some. The sample consists of 200,000 or so clones, roughly 80% of them appearing once. The sample taken for sequencing was peripheral blood. These receptors came from a woman in her sixties who had recovered from COVID-19.

This clone appeared a few times. This chain joins TRBV3-1 (or the pseudogene TRBV3-2) and TRBJ2-3; D uncertain. Germline V lookup: CDR1 LGHDT, CDR2 YNNKEL (reference sequence). V was trimmed by 4 bases and J by 5 bases, leaving 7 bases between them. The CDR3 loop spans 12 amino acids. The CDR3 DNA reads as TGTGCCAGCAGCCGACGGGTAGATACGCAGTATTTT. Its protein is CASSRRVDTQYF.

V and J are TRBV7-2 and TRBJ2-7, with a weak D call TRBD2 (5 bases). V gave up 5 bases and J gave up 5 bases, with 10 bases separating them. The length of the CDR3 is 12 residues. In germline, CDR1 is SGHTA, CDR2 FQGNSA. CDR3 residues: CASSTWTDEQYF. The CDR3 region has the DNA TGTGCCAGCAGCACCTGGACTGACGAGCAGTACTTC. The whole variable domain, remainder taken from reference TRBV7-2 and TRBJ2-7, is GAGVSQSPSNKVTEKGKDVELRCDPISGHTALYWYRQSLGQGLEFLIYFQGNSAPDKSGLPSDRFSAERTGGSVSTLTIQRTQQEDSAVYLCASSTWTDEQYFGPGTRLTVT.

The chain couples TRBV6-5 to TRBJ2-5; D unclear. This CDR3 comprises 14 residues. Germline CDR1 MNHEY, CDR2 SVGAGI. Deletions cut 0 bases from V and 1 base from J, with 6 bases between. CDR3 nucleotide sequence: TGTGCCAGCAGTTACTCCCCAGGCCAAGAGACCCAGTACTTC. Translation: CASSYSPGQETQYF.

This clone was recorded at least ten times. The V and J genes are TRBV18 and TRBJ2-5, with 7 bases lining up with TRBD2. The CDR3 is 15 amino acids. V lost 3 bases and J lost 4; bases outside the gene matches: 8. The V gene's germline CDR1 is KGHSH and CDR2 LQKENI. The CDR3 reads CASSPSAGSRETQYF. CDR3 bases: TGTGCCAGCTCACCTTCAGCGGGGTCCAGAGAGACCCAGTACTTC.

V usage is TRBV5-1 and J usage is TRBJ1-4; D might be TRBD1 (5 bases). Germline V lookup: CDR1 SGHRS, CDR2 YFSETQ. This CDR3 has 13 amino acids. The V end lost 4 bases, the J end lost 6 bases, and 10 bases lay between the germline ends. The CDR3 loop reads CASSVDRDEKLFF. The CDR3 DNA reads TGCGCCAGCAGCGTTGACAGAGATGAAAAACTGTTTTTT. Based on the CDR3 plus reference TRBV5-1 and TRBJ1-4, the full variable domain is KAGVTQTPRYLIKTRGQQVTLSCSPISGHRSVSWYQQTPGQGLQFLFEYFSETQRNKGNFPGRFSGRQFSNSRSEMNVSTLELGDSALYLCASSVDRDEKLFFGSGTQLSVL.

This rearrangement joins TRBV2 to TRBJ1-2; D is unclear. The length of the CDR3 is 12 residues. The ends were cut back, 7 bases at V and 4 bases at J, with 10 bases in the middle. The germline gives CDR1 SNHLY, CDR2 FYNNEI. The CDR3 is CASIDRGYGYTF. CDR3 coding DNA: TGTGCCAGCATTGACCGGGGCTATGGCTACACCTTC. The entire variable domain, with the rest obtained from reference TRBV2 and TRBJ1-2, is as follows: EPEVTQTPSHQVTQMGQEVILRCVPISNHLYFYWYRQILGQKVEFLVSFYNNEISEKSEIFDDQFSVERPDGSNFTLKIRSTKLEDSAMYFCASIDRGYGYTFGSGTRLTVV.

V gene TRBV7-2 combines with J gene TRBJ2-5; a possible D gene is TRBD2 (7 bases). The V end lost 5 bases, the J end lost 6 bases, and 16 bases lay between the germline ends. Germline V gene data show CDR1 as SGHTA and CDR2 as FQGNSA. The length of the CDR3 is 14 residues. Written as DNA, the CDR3 is TGTGCCAGCAGCCTGCTTGGGGGGGGCCAGACCCAGTACTTC. Translating gives CASSLLGGGQTQYF.

V and J are TRBV19 and TRBJ2-5; no clear D gene. V dropped 3 bases and J dropped 3 bases, with 8 bases sitting between them. This CDR3 is built from 13 residues. Germline values: CDR1 LNHDA, CDR2 SQIVND (reference sequence). The CDR3: CASSITVKETQYF. The DNA for the CDR3 is TGTGCCAGTAGTATTACAGTAAAAGAGACCCAGTACTTC. The whole variable domain, filled in from reference TRBV19 and TRBJ2-5, reads DGGITQSPKYLFRKEGQNVTLSCEQNLNHDAMYWYRQDPGQGLRLIYYSQIVNDFQKGDIAEGYSVSREKKESFPLTVTSAQKNPTAFYLCASSITVKETQYFGPGTRLLVL.

The V gene is TRBV4-3, the J gene TRBJ1-2; the match to TRBD1 covers 7 bases. The CDR3 covers 16 residues. After removal of 0 bases from V and 6 bases from J, the junction contained 10 bases not matched to a gene. Germline CDR1 and CDR2: LGHNA and YSLEER. The CDR3 DNA is TGCGCCAGCAGCCAAGATTGGGCAGGGGGGCTTCATGGCTACACCTTC. Translating it yields CASSQDWAGGLHGYTF.

This sequence joins TRBV19 and TRBJ2-2, with D maybe TRBD2 (7 bases). The CDR3 has 15 amino acids. Trimming took off 8 bases at V and 5 bases at J, with 18 bases between the two ends. Germline CDR1 LNHDA, CDR2 SQIVND (reference sequence). As DNA, the CDR3 is TGTGCCAGTGGGGCCGCGGGGGCCTGGACCGGGGAGCTGTTTTTT. Translating it yields CASGAAGAWTGELFF.

This chain links TRBV18 with TRBJ2-5; TRBD2 is a possible D gene (5 bases). The CDR3 totals 14 residues. V was cut by 5 bases and J by 4 bases, with 14 bases left in between. CDR1 and CDR2 (germline): KGHSH, LQKENI. The CDR3 loop is CASSSEGFSETQYF. CDR3 DNA: TGTGCCAGCTCATCCGAGGGATTCTCAGAGACCCAGTACTTC.

The rearrangement joins TRBV27 to TRBJ2-5, with 9 bases fitting TRBD2. This CDR3 has 14 amino acids. The germline V gene has CDR1 MNHEY and CDR2 SMNVEV (reference sequence). V trimming: 3 bases; J trimming: 3 bases; junction bases outside the gene matches: 2. The CDR3 spells CASSFLAGEETQYF. The CDR3 DNA reads as TGTGCCAGCAGTTTCTTAGCGGGAGAAGAGACCCAGTACTTC.

The chain joins TRBV19 to TRBJ2-7, with TRBD2 matching 14 bases. Germline CDR1 LNHDA, CDR2 SQIVND (reference sequence). J gave up 3 bases and V 5 bases, and 3 bases lay outside the gene matches. This CDR3 spans 15 amino acids. CDR3 region: CASSFGTSGGYEQYF. The CDR3 coding sequence is TGTGCCAGTAGTTTCGGGACTAGCGGGGGCTACGAGCAGTACTTC. The complete variable domain, with remaining parts taken from reference TRBV19 and TRBJ2-7, reads DGGITQSPKYLFRKEGQNVTLSCEQNLNHDAMYWYRQDPGQGLRLIYYSQIVNDFQKGDIAEGYSVSREKKESFPLTVTSAQKNPTAFYLCASSFGTSGGYEQYFGPGTRLTVT.

The chain employs TRBV5-6 and TRBJ1-5; TRBD1 matches at 8 bases. The CDR3 sequence is 17 residues long. After removal of 6 bases from V and 6 bases from J, the junction contained 17 bases not matched to a gene. From germline, CDR1 is SGHDT and CDR2 YYEEEE. CDR3 amino acids: CASTRWGDRGFSQPQHF. The CDR3 DNA reads TGTGCCAGCACCCGGTGGGGCGACAGGGGCTTTAGTCAGCCCCAGCATTTT.

The genes are TRBV7-9 and TRBJ2-1, with 10 bases that match TRBD2. With 3 bases clipped from V and 8 bases from J, the junction kept 7 bases outside the gene matches. CDR3 length equals 15 residues. The germline V gene has CDR1 SEHNR and CDR2 FQNEAQ (reference sequence). CDR3 bases: TGTGCCAGCAGCTTGAGGTCTAGCGGGGGTGATGAGCAGTTCTTC. It specifies CASSLRSSGGDEQFF.

This chain joins TRBV5-1 and TRBJ2-2, with TRBD2 identical over 14 bases. J lost 6 bases, V lost 5 bases, and 3 bases had no gene match. This CDR3 region has 15 residues. The V gene's germline CDR1 is SGHRS and CDR2 YFSETQ. Written as DNA, the CDR3 is TGCGCCAGCAGAGGACTAGCGGGGGGCGCCGGGGAGCTGTTTTTT. Its translation: CASRGLAGGAGELFF.

This clone was observed once. This chain connects TRBV5-1 to TRBJ1-1; D possibly corresponds to TRBD1 (6 bases). The CDR3 covers 15 residues. Trimming shortened V by 0 bases and J by 3 bases, and 12 bases separated the two germline ends. Germline V CDR1 and CDR2: SGHRS, YFSETQ. For the CDR3, the DNA is TGCGCCAGCAGCTTGGTTGCTCAGGGGCACACTGAAGCTTTCTTT. This codes for CASSLVAQGHTEAFF.

The chain is built from TRBV18 and TRBJ2-2; D gene unclear. Germline lookup yields CDR1 KGHSH and CDR2 LQKENI. The CDR3 is made up of 14 amino acids. Trimming removed 4 bases at V and 5 bases at J, with 11 bases between. CDR3 residues: CASSLSPGTGELFF. CDR3 nucleotide sequence: TGTGCCAGCTCACTCTCTCCCGGTACCGGGGAGCTGTTTTTT.

The chain recombines TRBV6-2 or TRBV6-3 with TRBJ1-2; 9 bases agree with TRBD1. J gave up 8 bases and V 6 bases, and 13 bases lay outside the gene matches. The CDR3 sequence is 15 residues long. CDR1 and CDR2 from the germline V gene are MNHEY and SVGEGT. The CDR3 region is CASSRPGQGDLGYTF. CDR3 DNA: TGTGCCAGCAGCCGACCGGGACAGGGCGACCTAGGCTACACCTTC.

This clone came up once. The V and J genes are TRBV30 and TRBJ1-5; unclear D gene. This CDR3 is built from 13 residues. The germline CDR1 and CDR2 sequences are GTSNPN and SVGIG (reference sequence). V shed 0 bases and J shed 7 bases, with 10 bases lying between them. CDR3 sequence reads: CAWSVVGGQPQHF. Here the CDR3 DNA reads TGTGCCTGGAGTGTAGTTGGCGGCCAGCCCCAGCATTTT.

The V call is TRBV18, the J call TRBJ2-7, with TRBD2 matching 10 bases. CDR3 length: 14 residues. V shed 3 bases and J 1 base; nucleotides not matched to a gene: 0. Germline V lookup: CDR1 KGHSH, CDR2 LQKENI. The CDR3 nucleotides read TGTGCCAGCTCACCGGGACTAGCGTCCTACGAGCAGTACTTC. Its protein is CASSPGLASYEQYF.

A single count supports this clone. CDR3 nucleotide sequence: TGTGCCAGCAGTGATCAGGGAGGAGAGACCCAGTACTTC. It is translated as CASSDQGGETQYF. The rearrangement uses TRBV6-1 and TRBJ2-5, with D possibly being TRBD2 (6 bases). The V end was cut by 3 bases, the J end by 4 bases, with 9 bases between. The CDR3 sequence is 13 residues long. In germline, CDR1 is MNHNS, CDR2 SASEGT.

J is TRBJ1-1 and V is TRBV12-3 or TRBV12-4, with D unresolved. The ends were cut back, 3 bases at V and 1 base at J, with 3 bases in the middle. This CDR3 is 12 amino acids long. CDR3 in DNA: TGTGCCAGCAGTTTCGGGAACACTGAAGCTTTCTTT. Translation: CASSFGNTEAFF.